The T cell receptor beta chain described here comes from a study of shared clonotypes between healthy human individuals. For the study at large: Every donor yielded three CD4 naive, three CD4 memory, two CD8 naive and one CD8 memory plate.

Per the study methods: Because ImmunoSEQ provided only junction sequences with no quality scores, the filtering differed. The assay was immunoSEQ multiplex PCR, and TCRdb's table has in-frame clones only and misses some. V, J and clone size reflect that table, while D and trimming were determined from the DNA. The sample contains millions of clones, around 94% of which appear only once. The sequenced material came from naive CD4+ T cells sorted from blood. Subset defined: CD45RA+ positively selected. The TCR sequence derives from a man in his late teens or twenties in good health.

As DNA, the CDR3 is TGCGCCAGCAGCCAGGGGGACGGAAACACCATATATTTT. As protein: CASSQGDGNTIYF. The chain links TRBV5-1 to TRBJ1-3, with 7 bases that match TRBD1. The CDR3 has 13 amino acids. CDR1 is SGHRS, CDR2 YFSETQ, per germline. V shed 4 bases, J shed 4 bases, and the junction held 2 bases outside the gene matches.